This T cell receptor (beta chain) emerged from a study of Graves' ophthalmopathy and Graves' hyperthyroidism. This clonotype was seen repeatedly, ten times or more. Germline CDR1 reads MNHEY; CDR2 reads SVGAGI. The V gene end was trimmed by 4 bases and the J gene end by 0 bases; junction bases not matched to a gene: 4. This CDR3 comprises 15 residues. As the template, RNA transcripts were used to amplify TCR beta CDR3 regions. HTBI primers served in a first-round RT-PCR, which a second-round multiplex PCR followed. TCRdb reanalysed the multiplex PCR reads using MiXCR and keeps one entry per CDR3 protein. The profile covers a few hundred thousand distinct CDR3 sequences, with roughly 17% appearing a single time and 9% to 15% taken by the ten largest.

Material for sequencing was peripheral blood. This chain uses TRBV6-5 with TRBJ2-7; 9 bases match TRBD1. This clonotype was sampled from an adult man with Graves' ophthalmopathy. CDR3 bases: TGTGCCAGCAGTTCGACAGGGGGTACCTCCTACGAGCAGTACTTC. It is translated as CASSSTGGTSYEQYF.